A selection of T cell receptor beta chains follows, all from one sample in a study of PD-L1 blockade in urothelial cancer. Assay used: immunoSEQ multiplex PCR; TCRdb lists only in-frame clones, some missing. Found here are about 41,000 clones, 70% to 90% of them singletons; the top ten hold 2.6%. This material consisted of PBMCs, taken around atezolizumab (anti-PD-L1) treatment. These receptors were collected from a man in his sixties or seventies with urothelial cancer. The CDR3 runs from the conserved cysteine through the conserved F or W. The D gene is left open where the match is weak. Clone size is stated in some rows and not others, as once, few, many or a class when expanded.

j_call clone_size d_call v_call cdr3_aa cdr3_nt
TRBJ2-5 - - TRBV28 CASSLSNSGVETQYF TGTGCCAGCAGTTTGAGTAACTCGGGAGTAGAGACCCAGTACTTC
TRBJ2-1 - TRBD2 TRBV25-1 CASSERLAGGNEQFF TGTGCCAGCAGTGAACGACTAGCGGGAGGCAATGAGCAGTTCTTC
TRBJ1-5 - TRBD1 TRBV5-4 CASSLEDRGRIQPQHF TGTGCCAGCAGCTTGGAAGACAGGGGTCGAATTCAGCCCCAGCATTTT
TRBJ2-1 - TRBD1 TRBV19 CASSIGQGSYNEQFF TGTGCCAGTAGTATCGGACAGGGTTCCTACAATGAGCAGTTCTTC
TRBJ1-1 - - TRBV6-5 CASSKGTRGTEAFF TGTGCCAGCAGCAAAGGGACGCGGGGGACTGAAGCTTTCTTT
TRBJ2-3 - - TRBV7-3 CASRSPGATDTQYF TGTGCCAGCAGGTCGCCGGGAGCAACAGATACGCAGTATTTT
TRBJ2-7 - - TRBV6-6 CASSYFTGSTSGEQYF TGTGCCAGCAGTTACTTTACAGGGAGCACTTCGGGGGAGCAGTACTTC
TRBJ2-2 few TRBD1 TRBV19 CASSPSPGQEATGELFF TGTGCCAGTAGTCCGAGCCCGGGACAGGAGGCCACCGGGGAGCTGTTTTTT
TRBJ1-1 - - TRBV7-8 CASSRLKQGMRAFF TGTGCCAGCAGCCGCCTAAAACAGGGTATGAGGGCTTTCTTT
TRBJ2-5 - - TRBV9 CASSVLQGETQYF TGTGCCAGCAGCGTGTTACAGGGAGAGACCCAGTACTTC
TRBJ2-5 once - TRBV5-1 CASSLVTGQETQYF TGCGCCAGCAGCTTGGTTACAGGGCAAGAGACCCAGTACTTC
TRBJ2-6 - - TRBV27 CASSRTTGSGANVLTF TGTGCCAGCAGTAGAACCACAGGGTCTGGGGCCAACGTCCTGACTTTC
TRBJ2-2 - TRBD2 TRBV7-3 CASSLRTSGRTGELFF TGTGCCAGCAGCTTAAGGACTAGCGGGAGAACCGGGGAGCTGTTTTTT
TRBJ1-1 - - TRBV6-6 CASSYKGQPNTEAFF TGTGCCAGCAGTTACAAGGGACAACCGAACACTGAAGCTTTCTTT
TRBJ2-5 - - TRBV5-1 CASSLGTNQETQYF TGCGCCAGCAGCTTAGGGACAAATCAAGAGACCCAGTACTTC
TRBJ2-6 once TRBD2 TRBV5-1 CASSLVGLAGAGSGANVLTF TGCGCCAGCAGCTTGGTGGGACTAGCGGGGGCGGGCTCTGGGGCCAACGTCCTGACTTTC
TRBJ2-3 once - TRBV11-3 CASSLGLTSTDTQYF TGTGCCAGCAGCTTAGGACTCACTAGCACAGATACGCAGTATTTT
TRBJ2-7 - TRBD2 TRBV7-2 CASSRVAGNSYEQYF TGTGCCAGCAGTCGAGTAGCGGGGAACTCCTACGAGCAGTACTTC
TRBJ1-3 - - TRBV30 CAWTSGFGAIYF TGTGCCTGGACTTCAGGGTTCGGCGCCATATATTTT
TRBJ1-1 - - TRBV19 CASTSRGATEAFF TGTGCCAGTACCTCGAGAGGCGCCACTGAAGCTTTCTTT
TRBJ1-5 - - TRBV2 CASSADRQAYQPQHF TGTGCCAGCAGCGCCGACCGACAGGCCTATCAGCCCCAGCATTTT
TRBJ2-3 - - TRBV27 CASIRGRGSDTQYF TGTGCCAGCATAAGGGGGAGAGGTAGTGATACGCAGTATTTT
TRBJ2-7 - TRBD2 TRBV29-1 CSVSITGAGGEQYF TGCAGCGTTTCAATTACCGGGGCCGGGGGGGAGCAGTACTTC
TRBJ2-7 - - TRBV7-3 CASSLKGLGASEQYF TGTGCCAGCAGCTTAAAGGGACTGGGAGCGAGCGAGCAGTACTTC
TRBJ2-7 - TRBD1 TRBV5-4 CASSSGAGQGSYEQYF TGTGCCAGCAGCTCCGGAGCGGGACAGGGCTCCTACGAGCAGTACTTC
TRBJ1-2 few TRBD1 TRBV27 CASSAGTGGHGYTF TGTGCCAGCAGTGCCGGGACAGGGGGCCATGGCTACACCTTC
TRBJ2-7 - TRBD2 TRBV5-1 CASSLASSGSGSYEQYF TGCGCCAGCAGCTTGGCCAGTAGCGGGAGCGGCTCCTACGAGCAGTACTTC
TRBJ2-7 - TRBD2 TRBV19 CASSPQMASGSYEQYF TGTGCCAGTAGTCCCCAAATGGCTAGCGGGTCCTACGAGCAGTACTTC
TRBJ2-3 - TRBD2 TRBV19 CASSGGGTDTQYF TGTGCCAGTAGCGGGGGGGGCACAGATACGCAGTATTTT
TRBJ2-2 - - TRBV5-4 CASSSPDRAGELFF TGTGCCAGCAGCTCGCCCGACCGGGCCGGGGAGCTGTTTTTT
TRBJ2-7 - - TRBV7-6 CASSSRPDTREQYF TGTGCCAGCAGCTCCCGTCCGGACACACGAGAGCAGTACTTC
TRBJ1-1 - - TRBV5-4 CASSPRVLNTEAFF TGTGCCAGCAGCCCCAGGGTATTGAACACTGAAGCTTTCTTT
TRBJ2-1 once TRBD1 TRBV19 CASGQEVEQFF TGTGCCAGTGGACAGGAAGTTGAGCAGTTCTTC
TRBJ2-7 - TRBD2 TRBV18 CASSPGAGGPKSYEQYF TGTGCCAGCTCACCGGGAGCGGGAGGGCCGAAATCCTACGAGCAGTACTTC
TRBJ2-5 - TRBD1 TRBV29-1 CSVEGRGRWETQYF TGCAGCGTTGAAGGCAGGGGGCGATGGGAGACCCAGTACTTC
TRBJ1-3 - - TRBV18 CASSPPWGVGSGNTIYF TGTGCCAGCTCACCACCTTGGGGGGTTGGATCTGGAAACACCATATATTTT
TRBJ2-7 - TRBD1 TRBV18 CASSRGTGGGGEQYF TGTGCCAGCTCACGGGGGACAGGGGGCGGTGGAGAGCAGTACTTC
TRBJ1-4 - TRBD1 TRBV4-1 CASSQGTGVGEKLFF TGCGCCAGCAGCCAAGGGACAGGGGTGGGCGAAAAACTGTTTTTT
TRBJ2-7 - TRBD2 TRBV7-2 CASSLASQGLLYEQYF TGTGCCAGCAGCTTGGCCTCGCAGGGACTACTCTACGAGCAGTACTTC
TRBJ2-7 - - TRBV28 CASSFVGLRVGYEQYF TGTGCCAGCAGTTTTGTCGGACTACGAGTAGGCTACGAGCAGTACTTC
TRBJ1-1 once - TRBV11-2 CASSSHSGGPNTEAFF TGTGCCAGCAGCTCCCATTCCGGGGGGCCCAACACTGAAGCTTTCTTT
TRBJ2-3 - TRBD2 TRBV27 CASSFSGTSNVAQYF TGTGCCAGCAGTTTCTCCGGGACTAGTAACGTTGCGCAGTATTTT
TRBJ1-1 - TRBD1 TRBV11-2 CASSSGQFMNTEAFF TGTGCCAGCAGCTCGGGACAGTTCATGAACACTGAAGCTTTCTTT
TRBJ1-1 - - TRBV7-9 CASSLAPGHEAFF TGTGCCAGCAGCTTAGCGCCGGGACATGAAGCTTTCTTT
TRBJ2-6 - - TRBV5-1 CASSLAGAGANVLTF TGCGCCAGCAGCTTGGCCGGGGCTGGGGCCAACGTCCTGACTTTC
TRBJ2-2 - TRBD2 TRBV7-2 CASSSRGGANTGELFF TGTGCCAGCAGCTCACGGGGGGGGGCGAACACCGGGGAGCTGTTTTTT
TRBJ1-2 - TRBD1 TRBV20-1 CSASQGGGYTF TGCAGTGCTAGTCAGGGGGGTGGCTACACCTTC
TRBJ1-4 - - TRBV21-1 CASSSTGCSVVPTNEKLFF TGTGCCAGCAGCTCAACAGGGTGTTCAGTCGTCCCAACTAATGAAAAACTGTTTTTT